This is a list of T cell receptor beta chains from one sample in a study of T cells after yellow fever vaccination. TCRdb reprocessed the 5' RACE reads with MiXCR, giving one entry per CDR3 protein. The sample lists 620,000 or so distinct CDR3 sequences; 10% to 15% were seen once. The sequences come from PBMCs, collected on the day of the yellow fever booster vaccination. Receptor source: a man under 40 who received the YFV17D yellow fever vaccine. Both conserved end residues are part of each CDR3. D genes are given only for firm matches. Expanded clones get a size class; other rows say once, few or many, or leave the size out.

j_call	clone_size	d_call	v_call	cdr3_aa	cdr3_nt
TRBJ2-7	-	-	TRBV5-1	CALAWTGLSYEQYF	TGCGCCTTGGCCTGGACGGGACTCTCCTACGAGCAGTACTTC
TRBJ2-7	few	TRBD1	TRBV3-1	CASSQETGGFYEQYF	TGTGCCAGCAGCCAAGAGACAGGGGGCTTCTACGAGCAGTACTTC
TRBJ2-7	few	TRBD2	TRBV20-1	CSARVAGGVYEQYF	TGCAGTGCTAGGGTTGCGGGAGGAGTATACGAGCAGTACTTC
TRBJ1-2	-	-	TRBV28	CASRAQGSREGGYTF	TGTGCCAGCAGGGCCCAGGGGTCCAGGGAGGGTGGCTACACCTTC
TRBJ2-1	few	-	TRBV24-1	CATSAFLGNEQFF	TGTGCCACCAGTGCTTTTCTAGGCAATGAGCAGTTCTTC
TRBJ1-1	-	TRBD1	TRBV14	CASRPTGGTAFF	TGTGCCAGCAGACCCACAGGGGGTACGGCTTTCTTT
TRBJ2-3	-	TRBD2	TRBV20-1	CSATPEREGWDTQYF	TGCAGTGCTACACCAGAGCGGGAGGGCTGGGATACGCAGTATTTT
TRBJ1-5	few	-	TRBV29-1	CSVLTENIDQPQHF	TGCAGCGTTCTGACAGAGAATATAGATCAGCCCCAGCATTTT
TRBJ1-1	many	-	TRBV6-7	CASSYSELNSPNTEAFF	TGTGCCAGCAGTTACTCAGAGTTGAACTCACCAAACACTGAAGCTTTCTTT
TRBJ2-1	few	-	TRBV5-1	CASSLDLPGAGRVEQFF	TGCGCCAGCAGCTTGGATCTTCCGGGAGCAGGTAGGGTTGAGCAGTTCTTC
TRBJ2-5	-	TRBD1	TRBV7-2	CASSLDPTGGGETQYF	TGTGCCAGCAGCTTAGACCCGACAGGGGGAGGAGAGACCCAGTACTTC
TRBJ1-1	-	TRBD1	TRBV15	CATSGRQGWNTEAFF	TGTGCCACCAGCGGTCGACAGGGGTGGAACACTGAAGCTTTCTTT
TRBJ2-7	-	TRBD2	TRBV6-1	CASSLTSGSPIEQYF	TGTGCCAGCAGTCTAACTAGCGGGAGTCCAATCGAGCAGTACTTC
TRBJ2-1	-	TRBD1	TRBV6-6	CASRGQGINEQFF	TGTGCCAGCAGGGGACAGGGGATAAATGAGCAGTTCTTC
TRBJ2-3	-	-	TRBV7-6	CASSLEGGGGSTDTQYF	TGTGCCAGCAGCTTAGAGGGAGGTGGAGGGAGCACAGATACGCAGTATTTT
TRBJ2-1	few	-	TRBV19	CASSNSPLSMRNEQFF	TGTGCCAGTAGTAATTCCCCCTTATCAATGAGGAATGAGCAGTTCTTC
TRBJ2-1	-	-	TRBV25-1	CASSTGLNNEQFF	TGTGCCAGCAGTACGGGACTTAACAATGAGCAGTTCTTC
TRBJ2-5	few	TRBD1	TRBV28	CASSLSGTDQETQYF	TGTGCCAGCAGTTTATCAGGGACAGACCAAGAGACCCAGTACTTC
TRBJ2-5	-	TRBD2	TRBV20-1	CSARSPGLAGTSTQYF	TGCAGTGCTAGATCTCCGGGACTAGCGGGAACGAGCACCCAGTACTTC
TRBJ2-5	few	-	TRBV18	CASSPSAGVWYF	TGTGCCAGCTCACCATCGGCAGGGGTGTGGTACTTC
TRBJ2-1	-	-	TRBV12-3/TRBV12-4	CASTKAAVYNEQFF	TGTGCCAGCACCAAAGCGGCCGTCTACAATGAGCAGTTCTTC
TRBJ2-7	-	TRBD2	TRBV20-1	CSAHTSGSYEQYF	TGCAGTGCTCACACTAGCGGCTCCTACGAGCAGTACTTC
TRBJ2-3	few	-	TRBV6-5	CASSYYGGETDTQYF	TGTGCCAGCAGTTATTATGGGGGCGAGACAGATACGCAGTATTTT
TRBJ2-4	few	TRBD2	TRBV27	CASCTGRGEAKNIQYF	TGTGCCAGCTGCACAGGACGGGGGGAGGCCAAAAACATTCAGTACTTC
TRBJ1-1	many	-	TRBV7-6	CASSLLGVMNTEAFF	TGTGCCAGCAGCTTGTTGGGGGTCATGAACACTGAAGCTTTCTTT
TRBJ2-4	many	-	TRBV4-3	CASSQERQGLAKNIQYF	TGCGCCAGCAGCCAAGAACGACAGGGACTAGCCAAAAACATTCAGTACTTC
TRBJ2-3	-	TRBD2	TRBV27	CASTGSGRDTQYF	TGTGCCAGCACTGGTAGCGGGAGGGATACGCAGTATTTT
TRBJ2-1	-	-	TRBV20-1	CSARMGFGYNEQFF	TGCAGTGCTAGAATGGGGTTCGGATACAATGAGCAGTTCTTC
TRBJ2-1	-	TRBD2	TRBV20-1	CSAAGGYNEQFF	TGCAGTGCTGCGGGGGGGTACAATGAGCAGTTCTTC
TRBJ2-5	-	-	TRBV20-1	CSARGSEVRGTQYF	TGCAGTGCTAGAGGAAGCGAAGTGAGGGGGACCCAGTACTTC
TRBJ2-7	few	TRBD1	TRBV6-5	CASNLPGQGAYEQYF	TGTGCCAGCAATTTACCGGGACAGGGGGCATACGAGCAGTACTTC
TRBJ1-2	many	-	TRBV21-1	CASSTSWTGVCKSGYTF	TGTGCCAGCAGCACATCTTGGACAGGGGTTTGTAAATCCGGCTACACCTTC
TRBJ1-1	-	-	TRBV18	CASSPWGEGFTEAFF	TGTGCCAGCTCACCATGGGGGGAAGGATTCACTGAAGCTTTCTTT